The 9 T cell receptor beta chains below come from one sample, sequenced in a study of blood T cell repertoires in COVID-19. Sequencing was performed with immunoSEQ multiplex PCR; in TCRdb, only in-frame clones are kept and a portion is missing. The table records over 85,000 clones, around 87% of them present only once. The sample was peripheral blood. These receptors came from a human donor in a cohort sampled during active COVID-19.

The chain uses TRBV25-1 and TRBJ1-2, with TRBD1 matching over 8 bases. V lost 4 bases and J lost 6; bases outside the gene matches: 13. The CDR3 runs 16 residues. Germline CDR1 and CDR2: MGHDK and SYGVNS. CDR3 DNA sequence: TGTGCCAGCAGTGCGCGACCGGGACAGGAAGTTAATGGCTACACCTTC. Translated: CASSARPGQEVNGYTF.

The chain has TRBV19 and TRBJ2-3; 10 bases fit TRBD1. Looked up from germline, CDR1 is LNHDA and CDR2 is SQIVND (reference sequence). This CDR3 region has 15 residues. V lost 5 bases, J lost 2 bases, and 4 bases stayed unmatched. The chain's CDR3 is CASSSDRGATDTQYF. CDR3 DNA sequence: TGTGCCAGTAGTTCGGACAGGGGGGCCACAGATACGCAGTATTTT. Full variable domain (rest looked up from reference TRBV19 and TRBJ2-3): DGGITQSPKYLFRKEGQNVTLSCEQNLNHDAMYWYRQDPGQGLRLIYYSQIVNDFQKGDIAEGYSVSREKKESFPLTVTSAQKNPTAFYLCASSSDRGATDTQYFGPGTRLTVL.

The CDR3 here is CASSLLMGGKDLDTQYF. In DNA, the CDR3 is TGTGCCAGCAGCCTCCTAATGGGGGGGAAGGACCTAGATACGCAGTATTTT. The rearrangement links TRBV5-6 to TRBJ2-3; 7 bases are shared with TRBD2. Germline V gene data show CDR1 as SGHDT and CDR2 as YYEEEE. The CDR3 length is 17 residues. With 4 bases clipped from V and 5 bases from J, the junction kept 16 bases outside the gene matches.

This rearrangement joins TRBV29-1 to TRBJ2-2, with TRBD2 as a possible D gene (6 bases). V was shortened by 4 bases and J by 2 bases, with 14 bases between the two germline ends. CDR1 is SQVTM, CDR2 ANQGSEA, per germline. The CDR3 runs to 15 residues. For the CDR3, the DNA is TGCAGCGTTGGATCGGGAGCCCCAAACACCGGGGAGCTGTTTTTT. Translated, it gives CSVGSGAPNTGELFF.

The chain recombines TRBV27 with TRBJ2-2; the D is unclear. Trimming removed 11 bases from V and 5 bases from J, with 12 bases in between. Germline-derived CDR1 and CDR2 are MNHEY and SMNVEV (reference sequence). CDR3 size: 12 residues. CDR3 coding DNA: TGTGCCGCCAGGCGAGAAACCGGGGAGCTGTTTTTT. Its translation is CAARRETGELFF.

The gene calls are TRBV6-6 and TRBJ2-7; tentatively, D is TRBD1 (5 bases). CDR1 MNHNY and CDR2 SVGAGI come from the germline V gene (reference sequence). V lost 10 bases to trimming and J lost 7 bases, with 14 bases between them. The CDR3 has 11 residues. Here the CDR3 DNA reads TGTGCCACCATAGGGGCCGTTGAGCAGTACTTC. Translated: CATIGAVEQYF.

The chain is built from TRBV5-1 and TRBJ1-1; unclear D gene. Per germline, CDR1 SGHRS and CDR2 YFSETQ. This CDR3 spans 16 amino acids. The ends were cut back, 1 base at V and 1 base at J, with 14 bases in the middle. The CDR3 spells CASSLTPGSENTEAFF. The CDR3 bases are TGCGCCAGCAGCTTGACCCCGGGAAGTGAGAACACTGAAGCTTTCTTT.

The J gene is TRBJ2-1, the V gene TRBV27; 9 bases are a match to TRBD2. Trimming removed 6 bases from V and 3 bases from J; junction bases left unmatched: 6. Germline CDR1 MNHEY, CDR2 SMNVEV (reference sequence). The CDR3 contains 15 residues. CDR3 nucleotide sequence: TGTGCCAGCAGACCTAGCGGGGCCTTCTACAATGAGCAGTTCTTC. Protein product: CASRPSGAFYNEQFF.

The chain uses TRBV30 and TRBJ1-1, with D perhaps TRBD1 (6 bases). V was cut by 4 bases and J by 8 bases, with 17 bases left in between. Germline values: CDR1 GTSNPN, CDR2 SVGIG (reference sequence). CDR3 length equals 13 residues. The CDR3 sequence: CAWMDSTFQEAFF. The CDR3 nucleotides read TGTGCCTGGATGGACAGCACCTTTCAAGAAGCTTTCTTT.